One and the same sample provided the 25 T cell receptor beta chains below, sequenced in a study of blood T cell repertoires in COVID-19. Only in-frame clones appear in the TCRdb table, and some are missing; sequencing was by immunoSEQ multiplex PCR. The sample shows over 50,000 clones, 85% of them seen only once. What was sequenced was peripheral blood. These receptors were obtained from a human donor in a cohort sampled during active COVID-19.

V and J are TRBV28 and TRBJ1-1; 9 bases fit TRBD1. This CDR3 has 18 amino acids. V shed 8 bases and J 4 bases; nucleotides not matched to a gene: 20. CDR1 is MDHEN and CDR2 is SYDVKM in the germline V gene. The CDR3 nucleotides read TGTGCCAGCTCGATATTAACAGGGGGCTTTATTCAGGGCACTGAAGCTTTCTTT. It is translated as CASSILTGGFIQGTEAFF. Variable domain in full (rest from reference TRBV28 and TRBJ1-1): DVKVTQSSRYLVKRTGEKVFLECVQDMDHENMFWYRQDPGLGLRLIYFSYDVKMKEKGDIPEGYSVSREKKERFSLILESASTNQTSMYLCASSILTGGFIQGTEAFFGQGTRLTVV.

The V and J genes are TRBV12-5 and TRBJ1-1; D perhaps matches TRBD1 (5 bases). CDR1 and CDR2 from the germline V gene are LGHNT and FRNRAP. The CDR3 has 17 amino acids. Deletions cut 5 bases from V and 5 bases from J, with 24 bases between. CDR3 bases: TGTGCTAGTGGTATCCCCCGGGGGGGGGAAGGGACGACTGAAGCTTTCTTT. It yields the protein CASGIPRGGEGTTEAFF.

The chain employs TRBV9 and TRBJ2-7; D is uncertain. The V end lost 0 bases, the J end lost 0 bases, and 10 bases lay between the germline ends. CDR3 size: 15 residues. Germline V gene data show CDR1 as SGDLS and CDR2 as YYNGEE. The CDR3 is CASSVDSTSSYEQYF. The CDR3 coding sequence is TGTGCCAGCAGCGTAGACAGTACCAGCTCCTACGAGCAGTACTTC.

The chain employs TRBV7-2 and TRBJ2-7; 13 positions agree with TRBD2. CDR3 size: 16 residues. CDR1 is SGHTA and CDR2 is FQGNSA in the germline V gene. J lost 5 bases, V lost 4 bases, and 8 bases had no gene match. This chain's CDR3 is CASSSWTSGSPHEQYF. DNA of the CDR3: TGTGCCAGCAGCTCGTGGACTAGCGGGAGTCCGCACGAGCAGTACTTC.

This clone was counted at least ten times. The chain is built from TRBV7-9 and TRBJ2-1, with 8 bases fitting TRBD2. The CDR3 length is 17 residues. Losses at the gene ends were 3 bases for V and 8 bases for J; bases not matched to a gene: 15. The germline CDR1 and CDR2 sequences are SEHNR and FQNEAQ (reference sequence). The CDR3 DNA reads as TGTGCCAGCAGCTTGATACCAGCAGTAAGCGGGAGTCATGAGCAGTTCTTC. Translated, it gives CASSLIPAVSGSHEQFF.

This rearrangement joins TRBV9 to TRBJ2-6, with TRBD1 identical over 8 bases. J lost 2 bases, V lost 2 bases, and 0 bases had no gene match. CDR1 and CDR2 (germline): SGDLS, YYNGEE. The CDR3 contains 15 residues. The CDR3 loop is CASSVTGAGANVLTF. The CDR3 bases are TGTGCCAGCAGCGTGACAGGGGCTGGGGCCAACGTCCTGACTTTC.

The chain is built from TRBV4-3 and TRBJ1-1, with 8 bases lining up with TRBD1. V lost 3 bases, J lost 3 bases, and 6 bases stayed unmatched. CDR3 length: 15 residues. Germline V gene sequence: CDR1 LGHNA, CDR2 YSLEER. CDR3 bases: TGCGCCAGCAGCCAGGACAGGGCGTCGGACACTGAAGCTTTCTTT. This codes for CASSQDRASDTEAFF.

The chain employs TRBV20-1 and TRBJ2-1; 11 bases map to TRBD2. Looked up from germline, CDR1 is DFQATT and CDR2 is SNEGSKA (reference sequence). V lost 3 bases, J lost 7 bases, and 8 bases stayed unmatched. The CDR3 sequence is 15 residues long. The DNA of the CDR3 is TGCAGTGCTAGTGGCACTAGCGGGAGACGGAATGAGCAGTTCTTC. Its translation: CSASGTSGRRNEQFF.

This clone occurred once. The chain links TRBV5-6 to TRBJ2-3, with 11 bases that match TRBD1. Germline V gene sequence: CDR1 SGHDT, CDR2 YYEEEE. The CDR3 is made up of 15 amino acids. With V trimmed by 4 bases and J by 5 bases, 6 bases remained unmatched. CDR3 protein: CASSPDRGRGDTQYF. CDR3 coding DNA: TGTGCCAGCAGCCCGGACAGGGGGCGGGGAGATACGCAGTATTTT.

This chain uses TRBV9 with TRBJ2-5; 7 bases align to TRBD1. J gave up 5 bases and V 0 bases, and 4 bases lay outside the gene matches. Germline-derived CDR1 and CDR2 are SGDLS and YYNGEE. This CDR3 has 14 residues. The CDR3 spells CASSVDQGVETQYF. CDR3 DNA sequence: TGTGCCAGCAGCGTAGACCAGGGGGTCGAGACCCAGTACTTC.

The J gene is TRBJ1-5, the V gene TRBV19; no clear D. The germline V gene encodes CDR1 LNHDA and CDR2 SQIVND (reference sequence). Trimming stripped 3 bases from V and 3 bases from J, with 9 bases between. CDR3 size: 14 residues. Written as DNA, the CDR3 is TGTGCCAGTAGTATCGTTCAGAACAATCAGCCCCAGCATTTT. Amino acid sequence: CASSIVQNNQPQHF.

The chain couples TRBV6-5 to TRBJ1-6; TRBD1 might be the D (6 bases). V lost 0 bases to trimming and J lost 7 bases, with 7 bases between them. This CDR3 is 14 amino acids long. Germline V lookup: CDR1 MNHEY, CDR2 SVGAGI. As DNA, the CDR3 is TGTGCCAGCAGTTACTCTACAGGGAATTCACCCCTCCACTTT. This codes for CASSYSTGNSPLHF.

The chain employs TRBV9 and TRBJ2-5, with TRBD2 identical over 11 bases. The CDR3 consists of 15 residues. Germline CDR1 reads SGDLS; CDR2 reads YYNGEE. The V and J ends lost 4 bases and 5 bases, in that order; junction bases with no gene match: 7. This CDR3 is CASSSGLAEFETQYF. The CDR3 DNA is TGTGCCAGCAGCTCGGGACTAGCGGAATTCGAGACCCAGTACTTC.

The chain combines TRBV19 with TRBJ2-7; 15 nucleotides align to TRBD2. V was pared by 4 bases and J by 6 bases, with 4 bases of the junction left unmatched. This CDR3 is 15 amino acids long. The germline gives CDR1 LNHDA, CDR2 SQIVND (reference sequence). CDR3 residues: CASSTLGLAGGEQYF. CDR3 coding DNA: TGTGCCAGTAGTACTTTGGGACTAGCGGGAGGCGAGCAGTACTTC.

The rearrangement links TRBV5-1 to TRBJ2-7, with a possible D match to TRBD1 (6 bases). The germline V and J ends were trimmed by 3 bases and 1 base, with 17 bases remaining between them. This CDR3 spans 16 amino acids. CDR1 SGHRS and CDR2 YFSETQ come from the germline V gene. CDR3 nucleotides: TGCGCCAGCAGCTCCCAAATAGGGGGACGGTCCTACGAGCAGTACTTC. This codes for CASSSQIGGRSYEQYF. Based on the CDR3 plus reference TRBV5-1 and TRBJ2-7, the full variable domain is KAGVTQTPRYLIKTRGQQVTLSCSPISGHRSVSWYQQTPGQGLQFLFEYFSETQRNKGNFPGRFSGRQFSNSRSEMNVSTLELGDSALYLCASSSQIGGRSYEQYFGPGTRLTVT.

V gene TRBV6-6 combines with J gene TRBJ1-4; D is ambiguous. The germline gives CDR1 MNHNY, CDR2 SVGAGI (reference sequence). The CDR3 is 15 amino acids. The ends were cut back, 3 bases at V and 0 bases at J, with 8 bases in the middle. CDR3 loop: CASSYEFATNEKLFF. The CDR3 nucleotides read TGTGCCAGCAGTTATGAGTTTGCAACTAATGAAAAACTGTTTTTT.

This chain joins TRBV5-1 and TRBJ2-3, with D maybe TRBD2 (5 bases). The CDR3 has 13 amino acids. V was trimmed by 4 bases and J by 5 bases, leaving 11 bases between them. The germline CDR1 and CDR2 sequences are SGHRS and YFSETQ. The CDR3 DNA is TGCGCCAGCAGCACCCCCGAGGGAGATACGCAGTATTTT. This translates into CASSTPEGDTQYF.

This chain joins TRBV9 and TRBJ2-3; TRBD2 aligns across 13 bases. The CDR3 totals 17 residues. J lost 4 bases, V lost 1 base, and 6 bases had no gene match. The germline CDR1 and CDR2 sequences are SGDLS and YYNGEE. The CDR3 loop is CASSVRGTSGASDTQYF. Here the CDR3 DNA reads TGTGCCAGCAGCGTAAGAGGGACTAGCGGGGCATCAGATACGCAGTATTTT.

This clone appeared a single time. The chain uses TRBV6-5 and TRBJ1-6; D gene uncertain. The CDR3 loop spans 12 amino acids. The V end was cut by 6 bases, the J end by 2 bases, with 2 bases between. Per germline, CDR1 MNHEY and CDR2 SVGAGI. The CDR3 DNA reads TGTGCCAGCAGCACCTATAATTCACCCCTCCACTTT. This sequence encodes CASSTYNSPLHF.

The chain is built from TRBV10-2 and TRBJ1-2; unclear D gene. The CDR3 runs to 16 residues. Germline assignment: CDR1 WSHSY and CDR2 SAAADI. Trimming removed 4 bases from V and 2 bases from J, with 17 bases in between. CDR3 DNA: TGCGCCAGCAGTGGAGGCGAGGGCAGCCTAAACTATGGCTACACCTTC. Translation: CASSGGEGSLNYGYTF.

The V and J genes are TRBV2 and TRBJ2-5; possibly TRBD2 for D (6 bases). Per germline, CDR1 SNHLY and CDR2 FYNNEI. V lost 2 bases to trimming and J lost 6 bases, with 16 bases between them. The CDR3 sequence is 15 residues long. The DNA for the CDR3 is TGTGCCAGCAGTGAATTTCCGGGAGTCGAACAGACCCAGTACTTC. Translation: CASSEFPGVEQTQYF. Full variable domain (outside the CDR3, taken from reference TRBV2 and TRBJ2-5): EPEVTQTPSHQVTQMGQEVILRCVPISNHLYFYWYRQILGQKVEFLVSFYNNEISEKSEIFDDQFSVERPDGSNFTLKIRSTKLEDSAMYFCASSEFPGVEQTQYFGPGTRLLVL.

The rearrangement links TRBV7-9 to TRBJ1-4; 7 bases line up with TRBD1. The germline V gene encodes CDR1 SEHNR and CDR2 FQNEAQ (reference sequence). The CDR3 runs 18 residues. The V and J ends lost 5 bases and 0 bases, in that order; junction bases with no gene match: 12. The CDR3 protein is CASSNYRDSEATNEKLFF. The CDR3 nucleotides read TGTGCCAGCAGCAATTACCGGGACAGCGAAGCAACTAATGAAAAACTGTTTTTT.

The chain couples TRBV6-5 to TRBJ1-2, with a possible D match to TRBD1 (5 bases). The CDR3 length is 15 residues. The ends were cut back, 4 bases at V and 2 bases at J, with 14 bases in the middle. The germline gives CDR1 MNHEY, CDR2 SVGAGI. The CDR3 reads CASSSRQLSNYGYTF. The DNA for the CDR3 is TGTGCCAGCAGTTCCCGACAGTTGAGCAACTATGGCTACACCTTC.

The CDR3: CASRSGQDNEKLFF. The CDR3 nucleotides read TGTGCCAGCAGGTCGGGACAGGATAATGAAAAACTGTTTTTT. The V call is TRBV28, the J call TRBJ1-4; TRBD1 matches at 8 bases. V shed 6 bases, J shed 4 bases, and the junction held 4 bases outside the gene matches. Germline-derived CDR1 and CDR2 are MDHEN and SYDVKM. This CDR3 has 14 residues.

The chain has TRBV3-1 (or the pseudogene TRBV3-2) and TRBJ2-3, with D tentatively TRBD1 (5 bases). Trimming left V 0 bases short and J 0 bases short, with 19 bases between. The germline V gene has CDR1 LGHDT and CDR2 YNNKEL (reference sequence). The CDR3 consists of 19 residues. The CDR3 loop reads CASSQDLRQISSSTDTQYF. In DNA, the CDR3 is TGTGCCAGCAGCCAAGATCTACGACAGATTAGCTCTAGCACAGATACGCAGTATTTT.